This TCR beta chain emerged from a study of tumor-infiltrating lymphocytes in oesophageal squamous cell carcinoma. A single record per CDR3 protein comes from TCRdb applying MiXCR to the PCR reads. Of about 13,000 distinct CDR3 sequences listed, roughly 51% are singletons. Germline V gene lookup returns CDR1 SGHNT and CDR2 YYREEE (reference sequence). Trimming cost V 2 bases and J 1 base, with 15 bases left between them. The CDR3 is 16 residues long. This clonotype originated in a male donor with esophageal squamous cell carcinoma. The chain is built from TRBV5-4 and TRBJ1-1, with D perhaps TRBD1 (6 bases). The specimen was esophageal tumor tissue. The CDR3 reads CASSFGSGVANTEAFF. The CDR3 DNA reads TGTGCCAGCAGCTTTGGTTCAGGGGTTGCGAACACTGAAGCTTTCTTT.